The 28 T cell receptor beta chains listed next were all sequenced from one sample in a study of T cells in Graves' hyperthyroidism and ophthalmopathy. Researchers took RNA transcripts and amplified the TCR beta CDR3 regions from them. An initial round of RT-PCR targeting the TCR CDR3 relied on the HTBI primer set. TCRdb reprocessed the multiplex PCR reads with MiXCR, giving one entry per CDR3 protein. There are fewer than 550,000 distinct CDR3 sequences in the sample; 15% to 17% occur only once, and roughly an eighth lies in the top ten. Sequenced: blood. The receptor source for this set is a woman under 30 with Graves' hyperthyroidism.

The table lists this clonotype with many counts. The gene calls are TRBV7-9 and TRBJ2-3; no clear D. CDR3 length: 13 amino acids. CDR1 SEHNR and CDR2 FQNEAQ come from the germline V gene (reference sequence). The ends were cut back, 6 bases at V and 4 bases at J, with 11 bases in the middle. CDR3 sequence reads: CASSLMTSDTQYF. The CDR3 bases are TGTGCCAGCAGTCTCATGACCTCAGATACGCAGTATTTT.

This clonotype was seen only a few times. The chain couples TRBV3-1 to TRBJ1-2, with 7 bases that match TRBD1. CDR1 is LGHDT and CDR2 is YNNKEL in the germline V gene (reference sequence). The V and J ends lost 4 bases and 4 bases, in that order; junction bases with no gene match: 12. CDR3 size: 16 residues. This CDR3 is CASSPVPGQRSYGYTF. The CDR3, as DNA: TGTGCCAGCAGCCCCGTCCCGGGACAGCGATCCTATGGCTACACCTTC.

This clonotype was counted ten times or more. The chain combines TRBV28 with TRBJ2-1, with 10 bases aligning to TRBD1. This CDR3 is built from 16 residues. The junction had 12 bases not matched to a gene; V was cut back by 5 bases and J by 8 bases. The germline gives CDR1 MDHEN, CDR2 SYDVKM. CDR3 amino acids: CASSPRQGAGGDEQFF. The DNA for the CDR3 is TGTGCCAGCAGTCCTCGACAGGGGGCGGGCGGGGATGAGCAGTTCTTC.

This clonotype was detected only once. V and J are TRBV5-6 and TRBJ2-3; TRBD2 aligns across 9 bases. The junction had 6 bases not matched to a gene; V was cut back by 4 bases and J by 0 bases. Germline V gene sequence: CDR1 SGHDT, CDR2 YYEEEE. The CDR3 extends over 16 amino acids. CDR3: CASSGAGGQSTDTQYF. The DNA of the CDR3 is TGTGCCAGCAGCGGAGCGGGGGGCCAAAGCACAGATACGCAGTATTTT. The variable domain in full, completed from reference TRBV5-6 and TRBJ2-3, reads DAGVTQSPTHLIKTRGQQVTLRCSPKSGHDTVSWYQQALGQGPQFIFQYYEEEERQRGNFPDRFSGHQFPNYSSELNVNALLLGDSALYLCASSGAGGQSTDTQYFGPGTRLTVL.

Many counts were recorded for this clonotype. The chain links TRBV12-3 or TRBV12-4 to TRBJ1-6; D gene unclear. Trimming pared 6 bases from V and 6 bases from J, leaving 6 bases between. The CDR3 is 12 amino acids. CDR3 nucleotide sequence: TGTGCCAGCAGCCACCCTAATTCACCCCTCCACTTT. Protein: CASSHPNSPLHF.

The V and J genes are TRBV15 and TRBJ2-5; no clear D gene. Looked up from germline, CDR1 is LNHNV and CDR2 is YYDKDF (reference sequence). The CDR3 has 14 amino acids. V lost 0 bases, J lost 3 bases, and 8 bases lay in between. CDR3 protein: CATSRDRREETQYF. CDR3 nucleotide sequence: TGTGCCACCAGCAGAGATCGTAGAGAAGAGACCCAGTACTTC.

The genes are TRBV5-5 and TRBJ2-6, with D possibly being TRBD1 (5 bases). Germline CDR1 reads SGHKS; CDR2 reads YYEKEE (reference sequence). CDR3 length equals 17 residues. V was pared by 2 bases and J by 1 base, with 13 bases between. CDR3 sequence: CASSFRTPDSGANVLTF. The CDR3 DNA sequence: TGTGCCAGCAGCTTTAGGACACCCGATTCTGGGGCCAACGTCCTGACTTTC.

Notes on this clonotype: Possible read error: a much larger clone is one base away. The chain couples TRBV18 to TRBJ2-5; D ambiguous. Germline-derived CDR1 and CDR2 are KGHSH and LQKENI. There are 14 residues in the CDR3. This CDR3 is CASSRMARQGTQYF. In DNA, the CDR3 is TGTGCCAGCTCCCGTATGGCGAGACAAGGGACCCAGTACTTC.

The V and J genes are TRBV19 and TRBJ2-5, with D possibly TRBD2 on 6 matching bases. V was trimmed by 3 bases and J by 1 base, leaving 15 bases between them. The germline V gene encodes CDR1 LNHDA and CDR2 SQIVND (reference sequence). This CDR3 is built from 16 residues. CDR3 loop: CASSIPTWGGQETQYF. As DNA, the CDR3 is TGTGCCAGTAGTATCCCGACGTGGGGAGGCCAAGAGACCCAGTACTTC.

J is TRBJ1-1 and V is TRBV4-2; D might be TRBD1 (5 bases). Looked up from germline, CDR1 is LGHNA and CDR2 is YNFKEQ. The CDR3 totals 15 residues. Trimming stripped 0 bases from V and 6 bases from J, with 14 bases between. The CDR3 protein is CASSQDPYGGSEAFF. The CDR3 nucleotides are TGTGCCAGCAGCCAAGACCCTTATGGGGGGTCTGAAGCTTTCTTT.

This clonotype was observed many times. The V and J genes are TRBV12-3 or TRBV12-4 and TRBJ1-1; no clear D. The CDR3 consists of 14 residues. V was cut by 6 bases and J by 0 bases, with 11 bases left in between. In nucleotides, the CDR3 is TGTGCCAGCAGACGGACTGAACTGAACACTGAAGCTTTCTTT. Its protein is CASRRTELNTEAFF.

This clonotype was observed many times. This CDR3 is CASSSPAGSGIVTDTQYF. As DNA, the CDR3 is TGTGCCAGCAGTTCGCCCGCGGGAAGCGGGATTGTAACAGATACGCAGTATTTT. The V gene is TRBV27, the J gene TRBJ2-3, with 7 bases lining up with TRBD2. Germline values: CDR1 MNHEY, CDR2 SMNVEV (reference sequence). The CDR3 has 18 amino acids. The V gene end was trimmed by 4 bases and the J gene end by 3 bases; junction bases not matched to a gene: 16.

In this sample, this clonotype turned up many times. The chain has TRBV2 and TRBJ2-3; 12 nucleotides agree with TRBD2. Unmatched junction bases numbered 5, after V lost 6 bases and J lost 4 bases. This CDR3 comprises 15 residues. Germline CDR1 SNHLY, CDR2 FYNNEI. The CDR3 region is CASRRLAGEPDTQYF. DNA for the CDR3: TGTGCCAGCAGACGACTAGCGGGGGAGCCAGATACGCAGTATTTT.

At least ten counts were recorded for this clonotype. As DNA, the CDR3 is TGTGCCACCAGTGATTTGGGACTAGCGAGCGACAATGAGCAGTTCTTC. It specifies CATSDLGLASDNEQFF. The V and J genes are TRBV24-1 and TRBJ2-1; TRBD2 aligns across 9 bases. The CDR3 is 16 amino acids. CDR1 is KGHDR and CDR2 is SFDVKD in the germline V gene. The J segment lost 5 bases and the V segment lost 0 bases, leaving 4 bases of the junction unmatched.

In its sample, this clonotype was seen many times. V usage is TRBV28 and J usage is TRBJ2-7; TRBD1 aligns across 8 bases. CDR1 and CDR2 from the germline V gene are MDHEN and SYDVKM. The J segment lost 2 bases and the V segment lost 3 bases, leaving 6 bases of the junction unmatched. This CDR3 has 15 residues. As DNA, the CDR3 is TGTGCCAGCAGTTTCCCCGGGACAGGAGCCTACGAGCAGTACTTC. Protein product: CASSFPGTGAYEQYF.

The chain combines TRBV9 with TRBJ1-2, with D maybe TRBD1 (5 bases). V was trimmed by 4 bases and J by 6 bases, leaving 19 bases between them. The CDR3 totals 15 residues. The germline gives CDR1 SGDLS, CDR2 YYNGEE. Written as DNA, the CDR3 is TGTGCCAGCAGCCCGACCCATCTGGGGCTGAATGGCTACACCTTC. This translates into CASSPTHLGLNGYTF.

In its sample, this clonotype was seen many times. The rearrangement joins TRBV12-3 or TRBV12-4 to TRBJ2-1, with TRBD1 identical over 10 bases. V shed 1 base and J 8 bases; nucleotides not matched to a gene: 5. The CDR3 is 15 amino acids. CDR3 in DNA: TGTGCCAGCAGTTTAGGACAGGGGGCGCGGGATGAGCAGTTCTTC. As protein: CASSLGQGARDEQFF.

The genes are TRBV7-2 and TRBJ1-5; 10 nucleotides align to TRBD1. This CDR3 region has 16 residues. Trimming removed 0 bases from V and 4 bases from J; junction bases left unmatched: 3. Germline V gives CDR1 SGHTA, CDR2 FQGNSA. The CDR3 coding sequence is TGTGCCAGCAGCTTAGCGACAGGGGGCCGAAATCAGCCCCAGCATTTT. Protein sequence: CASSLATGGRNQPQHF.

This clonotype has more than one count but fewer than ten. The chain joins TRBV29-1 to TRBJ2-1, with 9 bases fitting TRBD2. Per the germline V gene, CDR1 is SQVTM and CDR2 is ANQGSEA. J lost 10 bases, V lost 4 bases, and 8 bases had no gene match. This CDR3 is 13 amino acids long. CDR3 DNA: TGCAGCGTTGCAGGCGGGAGGGCCAGAGAGCAGTTCTTC. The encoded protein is CSVAGGRAREQFF.

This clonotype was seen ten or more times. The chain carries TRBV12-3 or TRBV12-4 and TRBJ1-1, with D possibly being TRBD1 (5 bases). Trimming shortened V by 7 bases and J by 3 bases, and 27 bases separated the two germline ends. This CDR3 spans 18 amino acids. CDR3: CASTLWGYPTVRDTEAFF. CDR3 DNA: TGTGCCAGCACCCTGTGGGGCTACCCCACGGTTAGGGACACTGAAGCTTTCTTT.

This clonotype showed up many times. The CDR3 loop is CASSPRELAGFNEQYF. The CDR3 coding sequence is TGTGCCAGCAGCCCCCGGGAGCTAGCGGGTTTCAACGAGCAGTACTTC. The chain carries TRBV11-2 and TRBJ2-7, with 8 bases fitting TRBD2. Germline V CDR1 and CDR2: SGHAT, FQNNGV. The CDR3 is 16 amino acids. V gave up 5 bases and J gave up 5 bases; unmatched junction bases: 14.

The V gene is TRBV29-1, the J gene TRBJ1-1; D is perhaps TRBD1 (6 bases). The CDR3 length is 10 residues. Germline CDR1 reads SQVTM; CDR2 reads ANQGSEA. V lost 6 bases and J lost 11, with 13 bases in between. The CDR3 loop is CSVVDSGAFF. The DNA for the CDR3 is TGCAGCGTGGTGGACAGTGGCGCTTTCTTT.

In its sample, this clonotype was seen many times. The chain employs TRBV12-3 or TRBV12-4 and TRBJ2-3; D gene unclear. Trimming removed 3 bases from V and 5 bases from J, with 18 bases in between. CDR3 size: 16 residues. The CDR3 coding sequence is TGTGCCAGCAGTTTTCGCCTCGGGTTACGAGGAGATACGCAGTATTTT. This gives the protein CASSFRLGLRGDTQYF.

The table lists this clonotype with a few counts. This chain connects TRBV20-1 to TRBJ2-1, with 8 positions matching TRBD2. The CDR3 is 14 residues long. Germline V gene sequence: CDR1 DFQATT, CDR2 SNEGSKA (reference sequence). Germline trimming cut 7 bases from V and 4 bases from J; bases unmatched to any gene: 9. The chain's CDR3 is CSVVLPGGYNEQFF. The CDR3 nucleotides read TGCAGTGTGGTCCTCCCGGGGGGGTACAATGAGCAGTTCTTC.

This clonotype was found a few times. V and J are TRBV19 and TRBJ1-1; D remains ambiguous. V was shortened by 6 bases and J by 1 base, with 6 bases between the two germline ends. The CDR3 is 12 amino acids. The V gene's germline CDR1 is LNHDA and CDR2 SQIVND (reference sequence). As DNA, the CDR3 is TGTGCCAGTAGGGGCCAGAACACTGAAGCTTTCTTT. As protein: CASRGQNTEAFF. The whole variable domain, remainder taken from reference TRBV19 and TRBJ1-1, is DGGITQSPKYLFRKEGQNVTLSCEQNLNHDAMYWYRQDPGQGLRLIYYSQIVNDFQKGDIAEGYSVSREKKESFPLTVTSAQKNPTAFYLCASRGQNTEAFFGQGTRLTVV.

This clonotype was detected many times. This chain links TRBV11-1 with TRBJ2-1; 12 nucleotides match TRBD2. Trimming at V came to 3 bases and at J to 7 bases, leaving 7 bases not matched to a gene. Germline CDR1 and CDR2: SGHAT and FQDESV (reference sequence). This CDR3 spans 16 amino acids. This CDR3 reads CASSFGGLAGLNEQFF. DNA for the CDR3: TGTGCCAGCAGCTTTGGGGGACTAGCGGGTTTAAATGAGCAGTTCTTC.

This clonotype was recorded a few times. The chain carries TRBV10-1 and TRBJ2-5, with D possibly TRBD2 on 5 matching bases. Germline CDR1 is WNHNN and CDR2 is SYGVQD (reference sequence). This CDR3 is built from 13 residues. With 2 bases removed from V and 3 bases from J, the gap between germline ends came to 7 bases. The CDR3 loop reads CASSEVGEETQYF. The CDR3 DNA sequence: TGCGCCAGCAGTGAGGTCGGGGAAGAGACCCAGTACTTC.

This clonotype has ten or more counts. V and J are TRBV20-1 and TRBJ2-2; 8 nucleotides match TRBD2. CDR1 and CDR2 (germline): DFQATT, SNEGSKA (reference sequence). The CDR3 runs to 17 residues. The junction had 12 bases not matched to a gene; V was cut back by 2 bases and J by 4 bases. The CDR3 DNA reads TGCAGTGCTAGACATACAGCGGGAGACGTCGCCACCGGGGAGCTGTTTTTT. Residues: CSARHTAGDVATGELFF.